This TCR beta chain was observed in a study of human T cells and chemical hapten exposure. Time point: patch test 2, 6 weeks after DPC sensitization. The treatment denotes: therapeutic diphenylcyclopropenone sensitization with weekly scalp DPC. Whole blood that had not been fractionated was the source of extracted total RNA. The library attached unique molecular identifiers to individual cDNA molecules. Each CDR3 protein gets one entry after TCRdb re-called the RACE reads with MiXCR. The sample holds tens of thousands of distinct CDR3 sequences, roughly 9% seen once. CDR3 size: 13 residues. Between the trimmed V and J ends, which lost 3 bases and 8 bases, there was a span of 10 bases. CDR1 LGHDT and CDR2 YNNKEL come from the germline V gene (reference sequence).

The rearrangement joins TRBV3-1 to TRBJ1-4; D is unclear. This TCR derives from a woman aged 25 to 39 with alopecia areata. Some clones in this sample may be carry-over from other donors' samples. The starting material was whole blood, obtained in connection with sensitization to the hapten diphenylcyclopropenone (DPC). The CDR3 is CASSQELGEKLFF. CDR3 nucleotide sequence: TGTGCCAGCAGCCAGGAGTTGGGCGAAAAACTGTTTTTT.